These 8 T cell receptor beta chains were all obtained from the same sample, sequenced in a study of molecular identifiers for immune sequencing clone quantification. Each CDR3 protein is one row after TCRdb ran MiXCR on the PCR reads. This sample has roughly 630,000 distinct CDR3 sequences, with less than 30% found just once. The sequenced sample consisted of naive CD8+ T cells from blood, with Jurkat cell RNA spiked in. This sample's subset: FACS-sorted CD8+CD4-CCR7+CD45RA+ naive T cells. These receptors originate from a human donor in good health. Some libraries in this study had Jurkat cell RNA spiked in.

With respect to this clonotype: The junction departs from the called germline gene at one end, perhaps through a read error. V usage is TRBV6-5 and J usage is TRBJ2-6, with 7 bases lining up with TRBD1. This CDR3 spans 14 amino acids. From germline, CDR1 is MNHEY and CDR2 SVGAGI. The CDR3: CASRTGSGANVLPF. CDR3 DNA sequence: TGTGCCAGCAGGACAGGGAGTGGGGCCAACGTCCTACCTTTC.

The chain employs TRBV7-2 and TRBJ1-4; D gene uncertain. Deletions cut 1 base from V and 8 bases from J, with 14 bases between. This CDR3 is built from 15 residues. Germline CDR1 is SGHTA and CDR2 is FQGNSA. The CDR3 here is CASSLVGPRPEKLFF. Written as DNA, the CDR3 is TGTGCCAGCAGCTTAGTTGGGCCTAGACCGGAAAAACTGTTTTTT.

This rearrangement joins TRBV28 to TRBJ1-4; D not certain. The CDR3 consists of 14 residues. V shed 5 bases and J shed 8 bases, with 15 bases lying between them. The germline V gene has CDR1 MDHEN and CDR2 SYDVKM. DNA for the CDR3: TGTGCCAGCAGTCCCGGTATGAAAACCGAAAAACTGTTTTTT. Protein sequence: CASSPGMKTEKLFF. The full variable domain, with the rest looked up from reference TRBV28 and TRBJ1-4, is DVKVTQSSRYLVKRTGEKVFLECVQDMDHENMFWYRQDPGLGLRLIYFSYDVKMKEKGDIPEGYSVSREKKERFSLILESASTNQTSMYLCASSPGMKTEKLFFGSGTQLSVL.

On this clonotype: This clone may be a read error of a much larger clone one base away. V gene TRBV13 combines with J gene TRBJ2-5; the D is unclear. Germline V gives CDR1 PRHDT, CDR2 FYEKMQ (reference sequence). The length of the CDR3 is 18 residues. In nucleotides, the CDR3 is TGTGCCAGCAGCTCATCAGAATCAGAGCCCCGATACCAAGAGCCCCAGTACTTC. The encoded protein is CASSSSESEPRYQEPQYF.

In its sample, this clonotype was seen many times. The chain employs TRBV27 and TRBJ2-3; D call uncertain. Germline CDR1 MNHEY, CDR2 SMNVEV (reference sequence). The CDR3 covers 16 residues. Trimming stripped 2 bases from V and 3 bases from J, with 15 bases between. CDR3 coding DNA: TGTGCCAGCAGTTTACTTCTGGCCCAAAGGACAGATACGCAGTATTTT. This translates into CASSLLLAQRTDTQYF.

The V gene is TRBV13, the J gene TRBJ2-7; D uncertain. This CDR3 has 14 residues. Germline-derived CDR1 and CDR2 are PRHDT and FYEKMQ (reference sequence). The ends were cut back, 1 base at V and 1 base at J, with 8 bases in the middle. The CDR3 is CASSLESESYEQYF. DNA for the CDR3: TGTGCCAGCAGCTTAGAGAGCGAGTCCTACGAGCAGTACTTC.

CDR3 sequence: CASSVGLQGATDTQYF. The CDR3 region has the DNA TGTGCCAGCAGCGTAGGGCTACAGGGGGCGACAGATACGCAGTATTTT. The chain recombines TRBV9 with TRBJ2-3, with 9 bases aligning to TRBD1. Germline V CDR1 and CDR2: SGDLS, YYNGEE. The CDR3 sequence is 16 residues long. After removal of 0 bases from V and 3 bases from J, the junction contained 5 bases not matched to a gene.

The table lists this clonotype with many counts. This sequence joins TRBV25-1 and TRBJ2-5, with D unclear. V was cut by 6 bases and J by 0 bases, with 8 bases left in between. The V gene's germline CDR1 is MGHDK and CDR2 SYGVNS. This CDR3 spans 13 amino acids. The CDR3 here is CASRDAYQETQYF. In nucleotides, the CDR3 is TGTGCCAGCAGGGACGCGTACCAAGAGACCCAGTACTTC.